Here is one T cell receptor (beta chain) with its context. The data were taken from a study of T cell clusters in autoimmune cytopenias. Some 38,000 genome equivalents of blood DNA were amplified for TRB. Germline V gene sequence: CDR1 SGHTA, CDR2 FQGNSA. The CDR3 sequence is 13 residues long. TRB was amplified by touch-down multiplex PCR, primer pools A and B combined. With the multiplex PCR reads reprocessed, TCRdb shows one record per CDR3 protein and no DNA. The sample totals approximately 10,000 distinct CDR3 sequences. The V call is TRBV7-2, the J call TRBJ1-5. Sequences were obtained from peripheral blood. The sequence came from a human donor with an autoimmune cytopenia or autoimmune hepatitis (not recorded which). The CDR3: CASSPNPIQPQHF.